This TCR beta chain was identified during a study of control samples from healthy donors and cancer patients. Looked up from germline, CDR1 is MNHEY and CDR2 is SVGAGI. V was clipped by 11 bases and J by 3 bases; unmatched bases: 5. CDR3 length: 13 residues. Sequenced by immunoSEQ multiplex PCR; TCRdb stores in-frame clones only, minus some. The table has roughly 63,000 clones, 90% seen once. In this sample, this clone turned up once. Sequencing was performed on PBMCs. The TCR comes from a man between 60 and 70 years old with colorectal cancer. This chain links TRBV6-5 with TRBJ2-7; 12 bases align to TRBD2. The DNA of the CDR3 is TGTGCCGCTCAGACTAGCGGGGGCTACGAGCAGTACTTC. Translating gives CAAQTSGGYEQYF.